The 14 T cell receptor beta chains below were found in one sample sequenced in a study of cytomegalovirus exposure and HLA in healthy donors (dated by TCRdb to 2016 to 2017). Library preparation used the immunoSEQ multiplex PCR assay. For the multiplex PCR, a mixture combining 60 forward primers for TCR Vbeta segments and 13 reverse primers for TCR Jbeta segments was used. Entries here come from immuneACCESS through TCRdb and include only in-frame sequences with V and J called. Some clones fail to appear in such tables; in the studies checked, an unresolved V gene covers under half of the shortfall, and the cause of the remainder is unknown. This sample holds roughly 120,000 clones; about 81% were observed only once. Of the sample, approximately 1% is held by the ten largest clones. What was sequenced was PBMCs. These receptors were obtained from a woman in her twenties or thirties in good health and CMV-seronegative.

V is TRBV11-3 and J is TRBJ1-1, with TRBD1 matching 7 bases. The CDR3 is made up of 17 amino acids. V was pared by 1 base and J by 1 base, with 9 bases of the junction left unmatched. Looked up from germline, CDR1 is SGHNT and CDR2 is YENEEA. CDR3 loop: CASSLAQWGQQNTEAFF. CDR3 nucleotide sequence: TGTGCCAGCAGCTTAGCACAATGGGGACAGCAGAACACTGAAGCTTTCTTT.

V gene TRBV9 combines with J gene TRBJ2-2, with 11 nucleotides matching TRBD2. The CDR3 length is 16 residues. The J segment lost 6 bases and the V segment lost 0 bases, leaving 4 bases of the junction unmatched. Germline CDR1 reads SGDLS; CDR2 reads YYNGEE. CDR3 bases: TGTGCCAGCAGCGTAGAGATAGCGGGAGGGCCCGGGGAGCTGTTTTTT. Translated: CASSVEIAGGPGELFF. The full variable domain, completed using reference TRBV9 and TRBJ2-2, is DSGVTQTPKHLITATGQRVTLRCSPRSGDLSVYWYQQSLDQGLQFLIQYYNGEERAKGNILERFSAQQFPDLHSELNLSSLELGDSALYFCASSVEIAGGPGELFFGEGSRLTVL.

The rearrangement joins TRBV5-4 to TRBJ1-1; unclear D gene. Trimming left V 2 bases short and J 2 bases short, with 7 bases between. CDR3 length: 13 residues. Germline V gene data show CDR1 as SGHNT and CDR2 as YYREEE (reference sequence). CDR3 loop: CASSLQRNTEAFF. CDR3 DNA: TGTGCCAGCAGCTTACAGAGAAACACTGAAGCTTTCTTT.

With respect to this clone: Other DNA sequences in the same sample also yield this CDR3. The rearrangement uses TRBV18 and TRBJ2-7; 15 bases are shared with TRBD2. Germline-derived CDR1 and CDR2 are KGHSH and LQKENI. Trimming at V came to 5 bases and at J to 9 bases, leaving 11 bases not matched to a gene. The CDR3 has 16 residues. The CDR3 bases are TGTGCCAGCTCAACGAGGGGACTAGCGGGAGGCCAGGTGCAGTACTTC. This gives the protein CASSTRGLAGGQVQYF.

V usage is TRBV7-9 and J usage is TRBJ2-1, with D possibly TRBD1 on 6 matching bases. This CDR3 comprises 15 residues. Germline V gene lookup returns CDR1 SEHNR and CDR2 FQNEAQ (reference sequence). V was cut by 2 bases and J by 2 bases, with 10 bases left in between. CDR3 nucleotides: TGTGCCAGCAGCTTATATGGGGGCGCCTACAATGAGCAGTTCTTC. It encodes CASSLYGGAYNEQFF. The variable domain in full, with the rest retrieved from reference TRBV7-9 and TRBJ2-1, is DTGVSQNPRHKITKRGQNVTFRCDPISEHNRLYWYRQTLGQGPEFLTYFQNEAQLEKSRLLSDRFSAERPKGSFSTLEIQRTEQGDSAMYLCASSLYGGAYNEQFFGPGTRLTVL.

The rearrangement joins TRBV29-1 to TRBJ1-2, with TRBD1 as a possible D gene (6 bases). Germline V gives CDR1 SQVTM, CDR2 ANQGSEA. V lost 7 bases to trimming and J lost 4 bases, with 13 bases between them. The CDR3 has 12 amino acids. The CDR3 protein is CSGGGAPYGYTF. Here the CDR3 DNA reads TGCAGCGGTGGGGGGGCCCCCTATGGCTACACCTTC. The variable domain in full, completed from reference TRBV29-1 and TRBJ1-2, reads SAVISQKPSRDICQRGTSLTIQCQVDSQVTMMFWYRQQPGQSLTLIATANQGSEATYESGFVIDKFPISRPNLTFSTLTVSNMSPEDSSIYLCSGGGAPYGYTFGSGTRLTVV.

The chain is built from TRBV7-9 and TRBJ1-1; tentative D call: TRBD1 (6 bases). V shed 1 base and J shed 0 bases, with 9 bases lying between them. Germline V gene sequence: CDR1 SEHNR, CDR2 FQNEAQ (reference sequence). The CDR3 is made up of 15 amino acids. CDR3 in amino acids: CASSLVGAMNTEAFF. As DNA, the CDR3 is TGTGCCAGCAGCTTAGTGGGGGCCATGAACACTGAAGCTTTCTTT.

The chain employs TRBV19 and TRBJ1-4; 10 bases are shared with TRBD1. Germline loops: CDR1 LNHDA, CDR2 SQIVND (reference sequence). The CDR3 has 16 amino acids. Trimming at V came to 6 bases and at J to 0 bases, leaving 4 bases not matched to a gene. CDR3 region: CASRWDRGTTNEKLFF. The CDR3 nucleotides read TGTGCCAGTAGATGGGACAGGGGCACAACTAATGAAAAACTGTTTTTT.

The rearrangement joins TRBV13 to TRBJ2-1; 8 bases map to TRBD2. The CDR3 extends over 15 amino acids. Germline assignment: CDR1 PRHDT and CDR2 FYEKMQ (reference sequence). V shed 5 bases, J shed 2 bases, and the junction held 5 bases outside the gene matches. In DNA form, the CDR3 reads TGTGCCAGCAGCCCACTAGCGGACCCCTACAATGAGCAGTTCTTC. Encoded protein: CASSPLADPYNEQFF.

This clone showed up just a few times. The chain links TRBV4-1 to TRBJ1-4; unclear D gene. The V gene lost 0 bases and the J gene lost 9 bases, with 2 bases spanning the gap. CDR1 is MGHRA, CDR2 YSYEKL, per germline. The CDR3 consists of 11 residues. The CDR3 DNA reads TGCGCCAGCAGCCAAGATAAAAAACTGTTTTTT. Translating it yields CASSQDKKLFF.

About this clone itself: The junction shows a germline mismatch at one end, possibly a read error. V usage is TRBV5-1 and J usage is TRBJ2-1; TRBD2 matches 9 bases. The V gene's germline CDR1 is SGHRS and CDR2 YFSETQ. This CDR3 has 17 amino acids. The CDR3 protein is CASSLRREGPGGNEQFF. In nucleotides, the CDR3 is TGCGCCAGCAGCTTGCGGCGGGAGGGCCCGGGTGGGAATGAGCAATTCTTC.

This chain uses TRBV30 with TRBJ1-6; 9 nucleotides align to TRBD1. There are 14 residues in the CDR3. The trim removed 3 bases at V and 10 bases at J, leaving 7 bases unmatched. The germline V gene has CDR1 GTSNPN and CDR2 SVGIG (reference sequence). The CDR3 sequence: CAWSQQGARSPLHF. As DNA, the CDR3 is TGTGCCTGGAGCCAACAGGGGGCGCGGTCACCCCTCCACTTT.

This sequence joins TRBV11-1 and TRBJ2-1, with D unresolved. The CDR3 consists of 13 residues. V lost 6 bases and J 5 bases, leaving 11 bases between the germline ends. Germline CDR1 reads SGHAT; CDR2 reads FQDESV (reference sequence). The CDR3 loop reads CASSPVPDNEQFF. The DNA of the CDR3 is TGTGCCAGCAGTCCGGTCCCCGACAATGAGCAGTTCTTC.

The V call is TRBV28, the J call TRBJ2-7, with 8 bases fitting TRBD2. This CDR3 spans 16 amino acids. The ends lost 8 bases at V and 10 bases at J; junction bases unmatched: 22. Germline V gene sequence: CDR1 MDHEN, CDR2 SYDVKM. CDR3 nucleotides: TGTGCCAGCCCTCTAGTCACGGGAGGGCCGGACCCACAACAGTACTTC. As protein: CASPLVTGGPDPQQYF.